This record covers a single T cell receptor (beta chain). The antigen is unknown. This specimen belongs to a study of identical twins. Study-level results: Twins shared beta out-of-frame sequences in excess, but this excess was weaker. Conclusions were based on cross-sectional statistical analysis, without following the same donors.

Looked up from germline, CDR1 is LNHDA and CDR2 is SQIVND (reference sequence). V shed 7 bases and J shed 3 bases, with 13 bases lying between them. The length of the CDR3 is 14 residues. A universal primer site arose from template switching, and cDNA bore unique molecular identifiers. TCRdb called the 5' RACE reads again in MiXCR, with one record for every CDR3 protein. The top ten clones hold 0.44% of a sample with around 530,000 distinct CDR3 sequences, nearly 15% of them seen once. This sample also appeared in a second study, on yellow fever vaccine responses in identical twins.

The clonotype was recovered from a woman aged 18-35 years in good health. Sequencing used CD4+ T cells sorted from blood. The chain joins TRBV19 to TRBJ2-1; D tentatively fits TRBD1 or TRBD2 (6 bases each). CDR3 sequence reads: CASMGGGGYNEQFF. The CDR3 nucleotides read TGTGCCAGTATGGGCGGAGGGGGCTACAATGAGCAGTTCTTC.